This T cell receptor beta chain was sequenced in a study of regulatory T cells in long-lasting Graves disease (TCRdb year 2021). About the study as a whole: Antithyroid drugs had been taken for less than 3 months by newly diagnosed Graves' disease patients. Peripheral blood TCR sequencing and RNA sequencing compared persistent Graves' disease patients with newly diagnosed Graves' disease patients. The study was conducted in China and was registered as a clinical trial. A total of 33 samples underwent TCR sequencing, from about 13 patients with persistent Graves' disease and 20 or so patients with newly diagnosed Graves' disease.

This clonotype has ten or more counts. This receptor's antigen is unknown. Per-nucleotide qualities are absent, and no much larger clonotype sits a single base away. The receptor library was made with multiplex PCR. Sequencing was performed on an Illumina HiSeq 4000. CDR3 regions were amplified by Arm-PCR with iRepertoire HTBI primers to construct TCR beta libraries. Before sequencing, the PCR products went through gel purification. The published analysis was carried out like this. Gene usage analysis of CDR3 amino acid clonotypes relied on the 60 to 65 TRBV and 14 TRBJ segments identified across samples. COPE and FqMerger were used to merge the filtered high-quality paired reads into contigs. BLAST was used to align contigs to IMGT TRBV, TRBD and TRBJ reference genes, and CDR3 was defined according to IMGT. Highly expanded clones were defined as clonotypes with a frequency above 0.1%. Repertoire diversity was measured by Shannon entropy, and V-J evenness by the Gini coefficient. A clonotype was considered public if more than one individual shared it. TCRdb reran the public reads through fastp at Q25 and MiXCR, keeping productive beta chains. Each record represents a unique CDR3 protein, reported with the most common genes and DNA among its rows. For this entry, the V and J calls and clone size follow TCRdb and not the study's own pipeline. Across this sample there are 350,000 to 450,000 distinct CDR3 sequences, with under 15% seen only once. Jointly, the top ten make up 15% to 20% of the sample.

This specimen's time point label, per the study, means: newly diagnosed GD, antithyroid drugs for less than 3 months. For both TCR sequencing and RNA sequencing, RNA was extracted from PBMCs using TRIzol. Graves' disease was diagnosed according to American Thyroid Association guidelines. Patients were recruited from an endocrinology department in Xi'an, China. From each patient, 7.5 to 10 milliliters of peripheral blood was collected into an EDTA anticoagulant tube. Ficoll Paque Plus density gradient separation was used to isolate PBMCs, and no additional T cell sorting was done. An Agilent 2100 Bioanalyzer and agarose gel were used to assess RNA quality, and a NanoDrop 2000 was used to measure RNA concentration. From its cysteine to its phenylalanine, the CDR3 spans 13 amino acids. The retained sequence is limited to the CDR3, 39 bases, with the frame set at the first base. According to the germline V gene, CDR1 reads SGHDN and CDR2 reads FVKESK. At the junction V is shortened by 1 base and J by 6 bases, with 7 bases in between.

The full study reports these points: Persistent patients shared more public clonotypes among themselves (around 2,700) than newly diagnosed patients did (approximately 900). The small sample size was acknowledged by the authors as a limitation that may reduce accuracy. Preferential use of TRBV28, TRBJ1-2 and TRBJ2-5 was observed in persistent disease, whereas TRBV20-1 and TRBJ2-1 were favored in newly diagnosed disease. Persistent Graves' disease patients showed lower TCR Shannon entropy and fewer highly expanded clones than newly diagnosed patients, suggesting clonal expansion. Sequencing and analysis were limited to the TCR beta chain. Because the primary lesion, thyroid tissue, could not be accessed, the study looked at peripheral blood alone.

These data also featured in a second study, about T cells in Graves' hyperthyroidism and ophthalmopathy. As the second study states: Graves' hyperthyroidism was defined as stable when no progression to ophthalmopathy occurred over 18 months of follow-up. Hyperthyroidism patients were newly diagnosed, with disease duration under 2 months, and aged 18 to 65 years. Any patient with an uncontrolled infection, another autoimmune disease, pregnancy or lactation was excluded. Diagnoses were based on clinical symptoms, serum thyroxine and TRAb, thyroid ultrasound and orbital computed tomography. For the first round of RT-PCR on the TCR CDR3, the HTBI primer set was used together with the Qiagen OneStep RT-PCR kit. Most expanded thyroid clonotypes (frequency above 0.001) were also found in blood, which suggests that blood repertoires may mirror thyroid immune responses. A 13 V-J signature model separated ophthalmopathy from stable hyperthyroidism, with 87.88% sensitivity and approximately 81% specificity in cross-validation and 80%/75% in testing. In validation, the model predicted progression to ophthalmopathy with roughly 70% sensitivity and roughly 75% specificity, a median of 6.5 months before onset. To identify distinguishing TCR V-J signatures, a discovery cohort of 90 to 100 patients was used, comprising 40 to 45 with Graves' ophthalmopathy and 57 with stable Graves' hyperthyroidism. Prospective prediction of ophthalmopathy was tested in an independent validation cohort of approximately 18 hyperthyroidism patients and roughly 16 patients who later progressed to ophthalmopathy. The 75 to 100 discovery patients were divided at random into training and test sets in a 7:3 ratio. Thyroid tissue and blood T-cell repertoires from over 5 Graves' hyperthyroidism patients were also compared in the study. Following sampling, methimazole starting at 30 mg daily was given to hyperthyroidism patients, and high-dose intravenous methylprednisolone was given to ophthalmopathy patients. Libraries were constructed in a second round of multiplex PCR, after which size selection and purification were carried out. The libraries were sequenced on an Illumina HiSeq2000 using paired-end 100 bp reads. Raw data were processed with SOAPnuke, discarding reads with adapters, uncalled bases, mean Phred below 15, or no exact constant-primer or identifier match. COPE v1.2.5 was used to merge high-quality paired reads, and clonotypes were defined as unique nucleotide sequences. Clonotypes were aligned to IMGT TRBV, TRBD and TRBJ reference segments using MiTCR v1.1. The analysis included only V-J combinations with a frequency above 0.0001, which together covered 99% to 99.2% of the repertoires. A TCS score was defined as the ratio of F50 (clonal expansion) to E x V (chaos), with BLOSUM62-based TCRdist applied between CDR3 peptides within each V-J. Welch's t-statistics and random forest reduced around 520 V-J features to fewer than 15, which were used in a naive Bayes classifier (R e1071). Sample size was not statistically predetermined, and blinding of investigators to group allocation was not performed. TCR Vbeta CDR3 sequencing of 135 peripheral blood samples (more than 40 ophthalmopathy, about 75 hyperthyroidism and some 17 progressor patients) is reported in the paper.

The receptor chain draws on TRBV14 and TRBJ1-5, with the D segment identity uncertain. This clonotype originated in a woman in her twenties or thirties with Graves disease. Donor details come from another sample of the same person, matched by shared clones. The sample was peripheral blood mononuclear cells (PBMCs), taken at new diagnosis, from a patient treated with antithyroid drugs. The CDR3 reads CASSQGISQPQHF. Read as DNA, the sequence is TGTGCCAGCAGCCAAGGTATAAGTCAGCCCCAGCATTTT.